Listed below are T cell receptor beta chains from one sample, sequenced in a study of blood T cells in healthy people across ages. TCRdb used MiXCR to reprocess the 5' RACE reads, holding one entry per CDR3 protein. The sample has about 970,000 distinct CDR3 sequences; just over 50% are singletons. What was sequenced was blood. These receptors all stem from a woman aged 60-75 years in good health. CDR3s include the opening cysteine and the closing phenylalanine or tryptophan. D genes are given only for firm matches.

j_gene | v_gene | d_gene | CDR3aa
TRBJ2-5 | TRBV7-2 | - | CASSLRGSDKETQYF
TRBJ1-3 | TRBV4-3 | - | CASSHDTSGNTIYF
TRBJ2-5 | TRBV27 | - | CASSSRHNQETQYF
TRBJ2-3 | TRBV7-2 | - | CASSLDPTGPRLDTQYF
TRBJ2-2 | TRBV15 | - | CATSRRRGNTGELFF
TRBJ2-5 | TRBV29-1 | - | CSVEGSGLPRLVQETQYF
TRBJ1-2 | TRBV7-9 | - | CASSLSDNINYGYTF
- | TRBV7-3 | TRBD1 | CASSLTGRSEQYF
TRBJ2-3 | TRBV7-2 | TRBD1 | CASKSLRGQGGLDTQYF
TRBJ2-5 | TRBV6-2/TRBV6-3 | TRBD2 | CASSYSLAGNNEQYF
TRBJ2-5 | TRBV4-3 | TRBD1 | CASSQGTGLNEQYF
TRBJ1-2 | TRBV21-1 | - | CASSKKRDREDGYTF
TRBJ2-7 | TRBV5-1 | TRBD1 | CASSGWGTGRSSYEQYF
TRBJ2-5 | TRBV2 | TRBD1 | CASRSRDRQQETQYF
TRBJ2-5 | TRBV29-1 | TRBD2 | CSVVETSGMETQYF
TRBJ2-3 | TRBV12-3/TRBV12-4 | TRBD2 | CASTLGLASDTQYF
TRBJ2-2 | TRBV12-3/TRBV12-4 | - | CASSPREPSGELFF
TRBJ1-2 | TRBV7-8 | - | CASSLVGGAKNYGYTF
TRBJ2-5 | TRBV20-1 | TRBD1 | CSADRGPRTQYF
- | TRBV4-1 | TRBD1 | CASSQADRSYEQYF
TRBJ1-2 | TRBV20-1 | - | CSASPHVDYGYTF
TRBJ1-2 | TRBV5-6 | TRBD1 | CASSFGQGWSGYTF
TRBJ2-4 | TRBV7-2 | - | CASSERSASTDMQYF
TRBJ1-1 | TRBV29-1 | - | CSDSVTEAFF
TRBJ2-1 | TRBV5-1 | - | CASSLDGRQQFF